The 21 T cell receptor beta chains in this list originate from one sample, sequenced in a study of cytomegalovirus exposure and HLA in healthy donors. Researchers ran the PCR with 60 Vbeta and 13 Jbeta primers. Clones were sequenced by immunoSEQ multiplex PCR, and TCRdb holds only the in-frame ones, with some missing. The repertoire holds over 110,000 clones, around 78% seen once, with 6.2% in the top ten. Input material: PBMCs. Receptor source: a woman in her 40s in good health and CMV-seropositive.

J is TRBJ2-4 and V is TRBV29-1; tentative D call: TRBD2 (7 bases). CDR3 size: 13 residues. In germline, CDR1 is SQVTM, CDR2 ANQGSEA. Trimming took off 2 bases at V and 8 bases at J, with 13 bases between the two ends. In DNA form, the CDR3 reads TGCAGCGTTGAAAGACAAGGGGGGGACATTCAGTACTTC. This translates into CSVERQGGDIQYF.

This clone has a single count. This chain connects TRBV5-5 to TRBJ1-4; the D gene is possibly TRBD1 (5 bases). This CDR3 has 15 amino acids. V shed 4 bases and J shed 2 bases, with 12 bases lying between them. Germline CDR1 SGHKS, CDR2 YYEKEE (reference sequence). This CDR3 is CASSPSRGTNEKLFF. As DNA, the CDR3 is TGTGCCAGCAGCCCGAGTCGGGGGACTAATGAAAAACTGTTTTTT.

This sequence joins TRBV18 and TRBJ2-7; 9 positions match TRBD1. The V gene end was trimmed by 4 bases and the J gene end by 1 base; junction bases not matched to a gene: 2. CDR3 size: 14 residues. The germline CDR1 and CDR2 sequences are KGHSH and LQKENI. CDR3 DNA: TGTGCCAGCTCACAAGGGACAGGGTCCTACGAGCAGTACTTC. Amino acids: CASSQGTGSYEQYF.

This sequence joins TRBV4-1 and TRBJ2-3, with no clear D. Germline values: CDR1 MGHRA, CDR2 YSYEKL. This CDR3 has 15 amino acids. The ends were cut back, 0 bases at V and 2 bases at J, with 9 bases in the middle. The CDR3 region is CASSQDGDYTDTQYF. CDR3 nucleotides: TGCGCCAGCAGCCAAGATGGAGATTACACAGATACGCAGTATTTT.

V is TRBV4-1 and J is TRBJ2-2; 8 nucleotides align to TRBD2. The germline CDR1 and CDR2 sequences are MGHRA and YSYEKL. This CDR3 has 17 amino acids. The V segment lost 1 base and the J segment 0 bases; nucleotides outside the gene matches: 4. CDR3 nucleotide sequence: TGCGCCAGCAGCCAAGGGAGGGGACTAGCGAACACCGGGGAGCTGTTTTTT. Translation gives CASSQGRGLANTGELFF.

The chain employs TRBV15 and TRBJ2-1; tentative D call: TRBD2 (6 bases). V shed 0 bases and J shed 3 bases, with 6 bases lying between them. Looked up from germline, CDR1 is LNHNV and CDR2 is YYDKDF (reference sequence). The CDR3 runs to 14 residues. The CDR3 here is CATSRETSYNEQFF. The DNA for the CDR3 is TGTGCCACCAGCAGAGAGACTAGCTACAATGAGCAGTTCTTC.

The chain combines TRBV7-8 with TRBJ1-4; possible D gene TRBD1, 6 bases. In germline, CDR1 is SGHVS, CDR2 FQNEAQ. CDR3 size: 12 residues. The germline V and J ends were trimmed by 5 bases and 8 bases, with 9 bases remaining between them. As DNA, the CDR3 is TGTGCCAGCAGCCAAAGGGGGGAAAAACTGTTTTTT. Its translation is CASSQRGEKLFF.

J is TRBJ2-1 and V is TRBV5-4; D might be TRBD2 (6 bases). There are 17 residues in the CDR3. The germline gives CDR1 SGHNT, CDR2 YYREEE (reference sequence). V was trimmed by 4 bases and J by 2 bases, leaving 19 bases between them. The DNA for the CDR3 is TGTGCCAGCAGCCCATCCCGCGGGATAAGAGCCTACAATGAGCAGTTCTTC. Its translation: CASSPSRGIRAYNEQFF.

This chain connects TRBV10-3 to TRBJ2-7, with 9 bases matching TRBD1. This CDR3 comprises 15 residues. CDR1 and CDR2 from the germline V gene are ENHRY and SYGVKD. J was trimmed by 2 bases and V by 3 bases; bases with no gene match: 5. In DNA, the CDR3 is TGTGCCATCAGTGACGGGGACAGGGCCGCCTACGAGCAGTACTTC. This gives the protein CAISDGDRAAYEQYF.

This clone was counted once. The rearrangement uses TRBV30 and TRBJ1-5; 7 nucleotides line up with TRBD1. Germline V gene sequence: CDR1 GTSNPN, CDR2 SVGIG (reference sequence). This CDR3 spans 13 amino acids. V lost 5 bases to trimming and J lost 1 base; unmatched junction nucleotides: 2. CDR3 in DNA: TGTGCCTGGTCGACAGGGAGCAATCAGCCCCAGCATTTT. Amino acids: CAWSTGSNQPQHF.

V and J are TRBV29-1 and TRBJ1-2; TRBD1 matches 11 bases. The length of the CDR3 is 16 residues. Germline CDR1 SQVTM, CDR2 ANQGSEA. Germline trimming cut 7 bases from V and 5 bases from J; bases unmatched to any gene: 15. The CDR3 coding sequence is TGCAGCGCTTACTACTTAGGACAGGGGGCAGGGTATGGCTACACCTTC. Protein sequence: CSAYYLGQGAGYGYTF.

The CDR3 coding sequence is TGTGCCACCCGTAAGGGGCCCGAAGAGACCCAGTACTTC. Translation: CATRKGPEETQYF. V gene TRBV5-4 combines with J gene TRBJ2-5, with D perhaps TRBD1 (5 bases). Germline CDR1 reads SGHNT; CDR2 reads YYREEE (reference sequence). The CDR3 runs to 13 residues. The germline V and J ends were trimmed by 9 bases and 3 bases, with 15 bases remaining between them.

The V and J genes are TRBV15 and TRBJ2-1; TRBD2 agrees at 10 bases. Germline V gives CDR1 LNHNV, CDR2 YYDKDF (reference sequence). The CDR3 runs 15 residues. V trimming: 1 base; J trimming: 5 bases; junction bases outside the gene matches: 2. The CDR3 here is CATSRGGLADNEQFF. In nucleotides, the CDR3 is TGTGCCACCAGCAGAGGAGGACTAGCGGACAATGAGCAGTTCTTC.

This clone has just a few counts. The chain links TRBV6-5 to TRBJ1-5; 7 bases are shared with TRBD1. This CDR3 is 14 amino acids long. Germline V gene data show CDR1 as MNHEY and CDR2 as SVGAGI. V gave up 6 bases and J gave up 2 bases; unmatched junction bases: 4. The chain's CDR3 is CASRKTGRNQPQHF. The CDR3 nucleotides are TGTGCCAGCAGAAAGACAGGGCGCAATCAGCCCCAGCATTTT.

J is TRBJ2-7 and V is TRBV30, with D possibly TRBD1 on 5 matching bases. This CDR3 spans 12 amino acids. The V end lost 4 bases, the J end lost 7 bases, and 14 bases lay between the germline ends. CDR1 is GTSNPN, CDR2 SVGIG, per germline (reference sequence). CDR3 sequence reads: CAWTGASFEQYF. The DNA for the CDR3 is TGTGCCTGGACTGGGGCGTCTTTTGAGCAGTACTTC.

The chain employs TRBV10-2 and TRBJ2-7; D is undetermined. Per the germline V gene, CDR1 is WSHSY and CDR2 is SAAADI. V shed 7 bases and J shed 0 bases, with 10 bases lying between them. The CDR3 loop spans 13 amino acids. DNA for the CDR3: TGCGCCAGCACTCAAACTATCTCCTACGAGCAGTACTTC. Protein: CASTQTISYEQYF.

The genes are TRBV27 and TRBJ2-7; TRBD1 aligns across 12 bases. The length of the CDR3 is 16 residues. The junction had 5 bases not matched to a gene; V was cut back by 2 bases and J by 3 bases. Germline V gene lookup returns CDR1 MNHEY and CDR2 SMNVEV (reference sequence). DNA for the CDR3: TGTGCCAGCAGTTTAAGGGGACAGGGGGCTAGCTACGAGCAGTACTTC. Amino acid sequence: CASSLRGQGASYEQYF.

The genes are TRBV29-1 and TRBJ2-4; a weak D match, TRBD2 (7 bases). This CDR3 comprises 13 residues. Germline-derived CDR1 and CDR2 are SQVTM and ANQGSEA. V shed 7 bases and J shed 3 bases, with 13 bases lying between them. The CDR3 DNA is TGCAGCGGGGGGGGCACGGGCAAAAACATTCAGTACTTC. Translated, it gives CSGGGTGKNIQYF.

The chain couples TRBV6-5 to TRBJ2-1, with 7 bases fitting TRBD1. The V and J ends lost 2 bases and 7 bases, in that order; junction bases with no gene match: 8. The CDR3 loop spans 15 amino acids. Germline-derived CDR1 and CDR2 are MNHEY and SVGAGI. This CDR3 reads CASSYTGDIDNEQFF. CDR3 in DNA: TGTGCCAGCAGTTACACAGGGGATATCGATAATGAGCAGTTCTTC.

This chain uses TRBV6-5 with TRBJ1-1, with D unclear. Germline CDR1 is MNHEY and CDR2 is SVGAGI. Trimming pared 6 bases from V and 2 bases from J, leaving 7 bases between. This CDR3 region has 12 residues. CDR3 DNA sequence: TGTGCCAGCAGCCAGACTAACACTGAAGCTTTCTTT. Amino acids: CASSQTNTEAFF.

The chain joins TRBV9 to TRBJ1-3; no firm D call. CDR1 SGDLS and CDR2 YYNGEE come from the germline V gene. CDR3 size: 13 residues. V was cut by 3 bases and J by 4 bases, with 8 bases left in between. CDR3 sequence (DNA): TGTGCCAGCAGCGGCGGGTCCGGAAACACCATATATTTT. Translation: CASSGGSGNTIYF.